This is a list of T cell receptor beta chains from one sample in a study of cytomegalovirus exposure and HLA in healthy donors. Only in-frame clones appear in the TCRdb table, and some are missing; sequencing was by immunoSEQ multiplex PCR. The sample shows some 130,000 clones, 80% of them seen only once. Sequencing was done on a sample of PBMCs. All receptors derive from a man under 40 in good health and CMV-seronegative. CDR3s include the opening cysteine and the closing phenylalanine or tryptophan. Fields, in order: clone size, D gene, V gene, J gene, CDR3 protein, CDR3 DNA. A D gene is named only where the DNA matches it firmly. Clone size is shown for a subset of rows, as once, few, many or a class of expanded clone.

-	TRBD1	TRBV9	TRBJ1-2	CASSVAPTGYYGYTF	TGTGCCAGCAGCGTAGCCCCGACAGGGTACTATGGCTACACCTTC
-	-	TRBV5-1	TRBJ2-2	CASSLTGASGELFF	TGCGCCAGCAGTTTAACGGGAGCTAGCGGGGAGCTGTTTTTT
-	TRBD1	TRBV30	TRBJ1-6	CAWTQGDNSPLHF	TGTGCCTGGACACAGGGGGATAATTCACCCCTCCACTTT
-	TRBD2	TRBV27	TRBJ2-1	CASSHREGRNEQFF	TGTGCCAGCAGTCACCGGGAGGGCCGGAATGAGCAGTTCTTC
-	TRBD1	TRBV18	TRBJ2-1	CASSPTGTGGYNEQFF	TGTGCCAGCTCACCCACCGGGACAGGGGGCTACAATGAGCAGTTCTTC
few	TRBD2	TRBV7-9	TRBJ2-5	CASSTGLAGAGETQYF	TGTGCCAGCAGCACAGGACTAGCGGGAGCCGGAGAGACCCAGTACTTC
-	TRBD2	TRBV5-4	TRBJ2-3	CASSFSSGISTDTQYF	TGTGCCAGCAGCTTTTCTAGCGGTATTAGCACAGATACGCAGTATTTT
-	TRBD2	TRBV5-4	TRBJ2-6	CASSLRAGAGANVLTF	TGTGCCAGCAGCCTGAGGGCGGGAGCTGGGGCCAACGTCCTGACTTTC
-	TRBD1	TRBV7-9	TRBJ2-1	CASSLGQGNEQFF	TGTGCCAGCAGCTTAGGACAGGGTAATGAGCAGTTCTTC
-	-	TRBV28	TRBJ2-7	CASSPPGGHEQYF	TGTGCCAGCAGCCCCCCGGGGGGCCACGAGCAGTACTTC
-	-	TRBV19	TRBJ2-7	CASSLAGMGEQYF	TGTGCCAGTAGTTTGGCAGGGATGGGCGAGCAGTACTTC
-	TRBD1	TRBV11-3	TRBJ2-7	CASSLGAGGNEQYF	TGTGCCAGCAGCTTAGGGGCAGGGGGAAACGAGCAGTACTTC
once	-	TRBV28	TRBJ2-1	CASRDDRLKQFF	TGTGCCAGCAGGGATGACAGGCTAAAGCAGTTCTTC
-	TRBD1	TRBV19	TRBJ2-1	CASSIGQGAYNEQFF	TGTGCCAGTAGTATAGGACAGGGGGCCTACAATGAGCAGTTCTTC
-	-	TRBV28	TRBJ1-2	CASFSEGTYGYTF	TGTGCCAGCTTCTCGGAGGGGACCTATGGCTACACCTTC
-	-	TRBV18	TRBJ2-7	CASSPGPSGTYEQYF	TGTGCCAGCTCACCAGGACCCAGCGGAACCTACGAGCAGTACTTC
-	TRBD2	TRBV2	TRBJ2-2	CASRARTSPAGELFF	TGTGCCAGCAGGGCCCGGACTAGTCCCGCCGGGGAGCTGTTTTTT
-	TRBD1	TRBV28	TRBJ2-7	CASSTPGQGSYEQYF	TGTGCCAGCAGTACACCGGGACAGGGGTCCTACGAGCAGTACTTC
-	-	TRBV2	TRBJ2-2	CASSDLLAGTGELFF	TGTGCCAGCAGTGACTTACTAGCCGGCACCGGGGAGCTGTTTTTT